This T cell receptor beta chain was obtained from a study of T-cell reconstitution after alpha-beta-depleted transplantation in children. As it was prepared, the TCRbeta library received unique molecular identifiers. TCRdb re-analysed the PCR reads in MiXCR, keeping a single row per CDR3 protein. The data contain about 260,000 distinct CDR3 sequences, around 7.8% of them singletons. This clonotype occurred a few times. V lost 0 bases and J 4 bases, leaving 4 bases between the germline ends. Looked up from germline, CDR1 is ENHRY and CDR2 is SYGVKD. This CDR3 spans 13 amino acids. This receptor was identified in a male patient aged 5 to 17 who had a stem cell transplant for acute lymphoblastic leukemia, so the T cells may come from the graft donor. This sequence joins TRBV10-3 and TRBJ1-5; D gene unclear. The material sequenced was PBMCs, mostly from graft donor cells, taken 180 days after TCRalphabeta/CD19-depleted stem cell transplant. DNA of the CDR3: TGTGCCATCAGTGAGTCGATGAATCAGCCCCAGCATTTT. Translating it yields CAISESMNQPQHF.